This T cell receptor beta chain was sequenced for a study of shared clonotypes between healthy human individuals. About the study: With ages of 18 to 49, the donors were two women and a few men.

Of note for this clone: Its antigen is not identified.

This table comes from immunoSEQ multiplex PCR, and its TCRdb copy is limited to in-frame clones, with some not included. The table has about 2,500,000 clones, roughly 92% seen once; the top ten hold under 0.15%. Study findings and constraints: Clonotypes shared by all four sorted-subset donors had higher generation probabilities than non-shared clonotypes.

Germline CDR1 and CDR2: MDHEN and SYDVKM. There are 14 residues in the CDR3. Trimming removed 6 bases from V and 2 bases from J, with 11 bases in between. This chain joins TRBV28 and TRBJ1-5, with D hard to call. The specimen was naive CD4+ T cells sorted from blood. Subset in this sample: CD45RA+ positively selected. The clonotype originates from a man aged 18 to 29 in good health. CDR3 sequence: CASRLRDGNQPQHF. In DNA, the CDR3 is TGTGCCAGCAGGCTCCGGGATGGCAATCAGCCCCAGCATTTT.